The 30 T cell receptor beta chains below were found in one sample sequenced in a study of T cells in Graves' hyperthyroidism and ophthalmopathy. RNA transcripts yielded amplified TCR beta CDR3 regions. The TCR CDR3 was amplified in a first-round RT-PCR using the HTBI primer set. One entry per CDR3 protein, called by TCRdb with MiXCR from the multiplex PCR reads. The sample includes about 340,000 distinct CDR3 sequences, roughly a fifth of them seen just once. The sequenced sample consisted of blood. These receptors all stem from a woman aged 50 to 60 with Graves' hyperthyroidism.

V gene TRBV12-3 or TRBV12-4 combines with J gene TRBJ2-5; D not resolved. The CDR3 spans 11 residues. V lost 1 base to trimming and J lost 13 bases, with 10 bases between them. CDR3 in DNA: TGTGCCAGCAGTTTAGGGCTGGCCCGGTACTTC. Translation: CASSLGLARYF.

As for this clonotype: A read error may produce the germline difference seen at one junction end. The gene calls are TRBV18 and TRBJ2-3; TRBD1 is a possible D gene (5 bases). The CDR3 runs to 16 residues. CDR1 and CDR2 from the germline V gene are KGHSH and LQKENI. As DNA, the CDR3 is TGTGCCAGCCCACCACTTCCAGGGCGAAACACAGATACGCAGTATTTT. Amino acid sequence: CASPPLPGRNTDTQYF.

At least ten counts were recorded for this clonotype. This chain uses TRBV24-1 with TRBJ2-3; TRBD2 might be the D (5 bases). Trimming took off 6 bases at V and 1 base at J, with 7 bases between the two ends. CDR3 length: 13 residues. Germline V lookup: CDR1 KGHDR, CDR2 SFDVKD. CDR3 sequence: CATSPAGTDTQYF. The CDR3, as DNA: TGTGCCACCAGTCCAGCGGGCACAGATACGCAGTATTTT.

V is TRBV5-1 and J is TRBJ1-1, with D unclear. The CDR3 runs 14 residues. Trimming took off 0 bases at V and 1 base at J, with 7 bases between the two ends. Germline CDR1 reads SGHRS; CDR2 reads YFSETQ. CDR3 protein: CASSLDIRNTEAFF. The CDR3 region has the DNA TGCGCCAGCAGCTTGGATATACGGAACACTGAAGCTTTCTTT.

The J gene is TRBJ2-5, the V gene TRBV20-1; D gene ambiguous. V was clipped by 1 base and J by 2 bases, with 8 bases between them. Per the germline V gene, CDR1 is DFQATT and CDR2 is SNEGSKA (reference sequence). CDR3 length: 13 residues. CDR3 sequence (DNA): TGCAGTGCTAGAGGGACCCGGCAAGAGACCCAGTACTTC. Its protein product is CSARGTRQETQYF.

Many counts were recorded for this clonotype. The J gene is TRBJ1-1, the V gene TRBV27, with TRBD1 identical over 9 bases. This CDR3 contains 15 residues. The V gene's germline CDR1 is MNHEY and CDR2 SMNVEV (reference sequence). After removal of 5 bases from V and 3 bases from J, the junction contained 7 bases not matched to a gene. The CDR3 nucleotides are TGTGCCAGCAGTACAAGACAGGGGGGAGACACTGAAGCTTTCTTT. Translating it yields CASSTRQGGDTEAFF.

In its sample, this clonotype was seen many times. The chain joins TRBV7-9 to TRBJ2-3, with 8 bases that match TRBD2. This CDR3 comprises 17 residues. Germline CDR1 is SEHNR and CDR2 is FQNEAQ (reference sequence). V lost 8 bases, J lost 1 base, and 14 bases stayed unmatched. Here the CDR3 DNA reads TGTGCCAGCCGCCCCCGGGAGCGGGAGATTGGCACAGATACGCAGTATTTT. Translation gives CASRPREREIGTDTQYF.

This clonotype turned up a few times. The chain couples TRBV20-1 to TRBJ2-7; weak D call: TRBD1 (5 bases). CDR3 size: 13 residues. Germline V gives CDR1 DFQATT, CDR2 SNEGSKA (reference sequence). V shed 3 bases and J shed 4 bases, with 13 bases lying between them. For the CDR3, the DNA is TGCAGTGCTAGGACGCCAGGGTTATACGAGCAGTACTTC. Its protein is CSARTPGLYEQYF.

Ten or more counts support this clonotype. The CDR3 sequence is CSALSRGLRGNTIYF. CDR3 in DNA: TGCAGTGCCTTGTCCCGGGGACTTCGTGGAAACACCATATATTTT. The chain joins TRBV20-1 to TRBJ1-3, with TRBD1 as a possible D gene (5 bases). CDR1 and CDR2 from the germline V gene are DFQATT and SNEGSKA (reference sequence). V was pared by 6 bases and J by 3 bases, with 18 bases between. CDR3 length: 15 residues.

The chain is built from TRBV14 and TRBJ2-1; either TRBD1 or TRBD2 may fit D (5 bases each). V was pared by 0 bases and J by 16 bases, with 16 bases between. The length of the CDR3 is 13 residues. CDR1 SGHDN and CDR2 FVKESK come from the germline V gene. The CDR3 loop is CASSQDLRDREFF. Written as DNA, the CDR3 is TGTGCCAGCAGCCAAGACTTAAGGGACCGTGAATTCTTC.

V gene TRBV10-3 combines with J gene TRBJ2-3; D is unresolved. Germline V gene lookup returns CDR1 ENHRY and CDR2 SYGVKD. V gave up 0 bases and J gave up 2 bases, with 12 bases separating them. The CDR3 contains 16 residues. The CDR3 is CAISESAERSTDTQYF. The CDR3 DNA reads TGTGCCATCAGTGAGTCTGCTGAGCGATCCACAGATACGCAGTATTTT.

This clonotype showed up many times. This rearrangement joins TRBV7-3 to TRBJ2-3, with D possibly TRBD2 on 6 matching bases. V was trimmed by 2 bases and J by 8 bases, leaving 14 bases between them. This CDR3 comprises 14 residues. The V gene's germline CDR1 is SGHTA and CDR2 FQGTGA. CDR3 DNA sequence: TGTGCCAGCAGCTTAGGACGGGAGCAGGGTACGCAGTATTTT. Its translation is CASSLGREQGTQYF.

This clonotype was counted at least ten times. The V call is TRBV2, the J call TRBJ1-2, with D unclear. Trimming removed 3 bases at V and 0 bases at J, with 2 bases between. The V gene's germline CDR1 is SNHLY and CDR2 FYNNEI. CDR3 length equals 12 residues. The CDR3 region has the DNA TGTGCCAGCAGTGAGGCTAACTATGGCTACACCTTC. Translating gives CASSEANYGYTF.

The chain joins TRBV3-1 to TRBJ2-7, with 8 bases aligning to TRBD2. This CDR3 spans 15 amino acids. Germline V gives CDR1 LGHDT, CDR2 YNNKEL (reference sequence). Trimming took 1 base from V and 0 from J; bases not matched to a gene: 2. The CDR3 sequence is CASSQAGGPSYEQYF. The CDR3 DNA follows: TGTGCCAGCAGCCAAGCGGGAGGGCCCTCCTACGAGCAGTACTTC.

This clonotype was found many times. The CDR3 sequence: CASNRGGVTYEQYF. The CDR3 DNA follows: TGTGCCAGCAACCGGGGGGGGGTGACCTACGAGCAGTACTTC. This chain uses TRBV11-2 with TRBJ2-7; 8 positions agree with TRBD2. The germline gives CDR1 SGHAT, CDR2 FQNNGV. The CDR3 is 14 residues long. Trimming cost V 7 bases and J 2 bases; bases outside gene matches: 7. Drawing the rest from reference TRBV11-2 and TRBJ2-7, the complete variable domain is EAGVAQSPRYKIIEKRQSVAFWCNPISGHATLYWYQQILGQGPKLLIQFQNNGVVDDSQLPKDRFSAERLKGVDSTLKIQPAKLEDSAVYLCASNRGGVTYEQYFGPGTRLTVT.

This clonotype was detected many times. The genes are TRBV3-1 and TRBJ2-3, with 8 nucleotides matching TRBD2. The germline V gene encodes CDR1 LGHDT and CDR2 YNNKEL (reference sequence). Trimming at V came to 3 bases and at J to 4 bases, leaving 6 bases not matched to a gene. This CDR3 has 15 residues. Here the CDR3 DNA reads TGTGCCAGCAGCCAGGGACTAGGGCGTTCAGATACGCAGTATTTT. This sequence encodes CASSQGLGRSDTQYF.

The gene calls are TRBV18 and TRBJ2-2; D unresolved. Trimming removed 1 base from V and 8 bases from J, with 2 bases in between. There are 11 residues in the CDR3. Germline lookup yields CDR1 KGHSH and CDR2 LQKENI. CDR3 bases: TGTGCCAGCTCACCACGGGGGGAGCTGTTTTTT. Protein: CASSPRGELFF. The whole variable domain, remainder taken from reference TRBV18 and TRBJ2-2, is NAGVMQNPRHLVRRRGQEARLRCSPMKGHSHVYWYRQLPEEGLKFMVYLQKENIIDESGMPKERFSAEFPKEGPSILRIQQVVRGDSAAYFCASSPRGELFFGEGSRLTVL.

The table lists this clonotype with a few counts. V gene TRBV6-1 combines with J gene TRBJ1-3; possible D gene TRBD1, 5 bases. This CDR3 has 15 residues. Between the trimmed V and J ends, which lost 1 base and 8 bases, there was a span of 15 bases. Germline V lookup: CDR1 MNHNS, CDR2 SASEGT. CDR3 bases: TGTGCCAGCAGTGAAGACAGGATCCTCGGGGACACCATATATTTT. It codes for CASSEDRILGDTIYF.

This clonotype appeared many times. The chain combines TRBV11-3 with TRBJ2-2, with D hard to call. This CDR3 region has 15 residues. Germline CDR1 is SGHNT and CDR2 is YENEEA. V gave up 5 bases and J gave up 2 bases, with 12 bases separating them. The CDR3 protein is CASSAPSSNTGELFF. CDR3 coding DNA: TGTGCCAGCAGCGCGCCTTCATCCAACACCGGGGAGCTGTTTTTT.

The J gene is TRBJ2-7, the V gene TRBV7-2, with D perhaps TRBD2 (6 bases). CDR3 size: 14 residues. CDR1 is SGHTA and CDR2 is FQGNSA in the germline V gene. Between the trimmed V and J ends, which lost 4 bases and 2 bases, there was a span of 12 bases. The chain's CDR3 is CASSWLAGTYEQYF. As DNA, the CDR3 is TGTGCCAGCAGCTGGCTTGCGGGAACCTACGAGCAGTACTTC.

Comment on this clonotype: This clone may be a read error of a much larger clone one base away. The chain carries TRBV13 and TRBJ2-7; D uncertain. In germline, CDR1 is PRHDT, CDR2 FYEKMQ (reference sequence). This CDR3 has 11 residues. Here the CDR3 DNA reads TGTGCCAGCAGCACATCCTACAAGCAGTACTTC. It translates to CASSTSYKQYF.

The chain couples TRBV18 to TRBJ2-2, with D hard to call. This CDR3 is 17 amino acids long. CDR1 is KGHSH, CDR2 LQKENI, per germline. The V and J ends lost 2 bases and 1 base respectively, with 14 bases between them. The CDR3 protein is CASSPKMGEGNTGELFF. In DNA, the CDR3 is TGTGCCAGCTCACCAAAAATGGGTGAAGGGAACACCGGGGAGCTGTTTTTT.

This clonotype occurred a few times. The chain employs TRBV5-1 and TRBJ1-2; 7 nucleotides match TRBD1. V was pared by 7 bases and J by 5 bases, with 8 bases of the junction left unmatched. Germline CDR1 SGHRS, CDR2 YFSETQ. This CDR3 is built from 13 residues. The CDR3 sequence: CASSDRSFYGYTF. CDR3 bases: TGCGCCAGCTCGGACAGGTCTTTTTATGGCTACACCTTC. Complete variable domain (other parts from reference TRBV5-1 and TRBJ1-2): KAGVTQTPRYLIKTRGQQVTLSCSPISGHRSVSWYQQTPGQGLQFLFEYFSETQRNKGNFPGRFSGRQFSNSRSEMNVSTLELGDSALYLCASSDRSFYGYTFGSGTRLTVV.

This clonotype was detected ten times or more. The CDR3 nucleotides are TGCGCCAGCAGTGAACCCGGGACTAGCGGGAACACAGATACGCAGTATTTT. Translation: CASSEPGTSGNTDTQYF. The rearrangement uses TRBV10-1 and TRBJ2-3; 13 bases map to TRBD2. The CDR3 loop spans 17 amino acids. CDR1 WNHNN and CDR2 SYGVQD come from the germline V gene (reference sequence). Trimming took 3 bases from V and 2 from J; bases not matched to a gene: 5.

The V call is TRBV7-3, the J call TRBJ2-2; 9 positions agree with TRBD2. Germline V gene data show CDR1 as SGHTA and CDR2 as FQGTGA. This CDR3 is built from 17 residues. The J segment lost 5 bases and the V segment lost 2 bases, leaving 9 bases of the junction unmatched. The CDR3 DNA sequence: TGTGCCAGCAGCTTATTGGTAGCGGGAGTTGGGACCGGGGAGCTGTTTTTT. Amino acids: CASSLLVAGVGTGELFF. The whole variable domain, remainder taken from reference TRBV7-3 and TRBJ2-2, is GAGVSQTPSNKVTEKGKYVELRCDPISGHTALYWYRQSLGQGPEFLIYFQGTGAADDSGLPNDRFFAVRPEGSVSTLKIQRTERGDSAVYLCASSLLVAGVGTGELFFGEGSRLTVL.

This clonotype has ten or more counts. V and J are TRBV7-9 and TRBJ2-5, with TRBD2 matching 13 bases. Germline loops: CDR1 SEHNR, CDR2 FQNEAQ (reference sequence). V lost 7 bases and J lost 5; bases outside the gene matches: 16. The CDR3 runs to 18 residues. The CDR3 sequence is CASIKGGLTSGRSETQYF. In DNA, the CDR3 is TGTGCCAGCATCAAGGGGGGGCTGACTAGCGGGAGGTCGGAGACCCAGTACTTC.

The chain is built from TRBV7-3 and TRBJ2-3; TRBD1 is a possible D gene (5 bases). Germline CDR1 reads SGHTA; CDR2 reads FQGTGA. The CDR3 has 15 residues. V shed 5 bases and J shed 1 base, with 13 bases lying between them. CDR3 sequence reads: CASSPSLGGTDTQYF. The CDR3 DNA reads as TGTGCCAGCAGCCCATCTCTAGGGGGCACAGATACGCAGTATTTT.

This clonotype was picked up many times. The rearrangement links TRBV7-2 to TRBJ2-3; D gene uncertain. The CDR3 is made up of 12 amino acids. Germline CDR1 and CDR2: SGHTA and FQGNSA. Trimming took 5 bases from V and 5 from J, leaving 8 bases between them. CDR3 amino acids: CASSPPGDTQYF. As DNA, the CDR3 is TGTGCCAGCAGCCCCCCGGGAGATACGCAGTATTTT.

To note about this clonotype: The junction and the germline gene differ at one end; a read error may be behind it. This sequence joins TRBV2 and TRBJ2-5; no clear D. The germline V gene encodes CDR1 SNHLY and CDR2 FYNNEI. The length of the CDR3 is 14 residues. For the CDR3, the DNA is TGTGCCAGCAAGGTTGACTCGTACCAAGAGACCCAGCACTTC. As protein: CASKVDSYQETQHF. Supplemented by reference TRBV2 and TRBJ2-5, the full variable domain reads EPEVTQTPSHQVTQMGQEVILRCVPISNHLYFYWYRQILGQKVEFLVSFYNNEISEKSEIFDDQFSVERPDGSNFTLKIRSTKLEDSAMYFCASKVDSYQETQHFGPGTRLLVL.

This clonotype was observed a handful of times. This sequence joins TRBV7-3 and TRBJ2-2, with 13 bases matching TRBD2. Trimming removed 6 bases from V and 5 bases from J; junction bases left unmatched: 9. CDR3 length: 17 amino acids. CDR1 is SGHTA, CDR2 FQGTGA, per germline. The CDR3 protein is CASSPTSGRVRTGELFF. Written as DNA, the CDR3 is TGTGCCAGCAGTCCTACTAGCGGGAGGGTTCGAACCGGGGAGCTGTTTTTT.